What follows are 24 T cell receptor beta chains derived from one specimen sequenced in a study of cytomegalovirus exposure and HLA in healthy donors. Primers: 60 Vbeta forward and 13 Jbeta reverse. Some clones are missing from TCRdb's copy, which holds only in-frame ones; the method was immunoSEQ multiplex PCR. The table shows tens of thousands of clones, with approximately 71% occurring only once. Sequenced sample: PBMCs. These receptor sequences come from a man aged 50 to 60 in good health and CMV-seropositive.

This clone was found a few times. The gene calls are TRBV4-2 and TRBJ1-2; perhaps TRBD1 as D (5 bases). The V end was cut by 2 bases, the J end by 3 bases, with 16 bases between. The CDR3 is made up of 16 amino acids. The germline V gene has CDR1 LGHNA and CDR2 YNFKEQ. CDR3 protein: CASSQSLRGTDYGYTF. Written as DNA, the CDR3 is TGTGCCAGCAGCCAATCCCTAAGGGGTACTGACTATGGCTACACCTTC.

The chain links TRBV7-6 to TRBJ2-7, with 7 nucleotides matching TRBD1. Unmatched junction bases numbered 4, after V lost 5 bases and J lost 0 bases. Germline CDR1 is SGHVS and CDR2 is FNYEAQ. The CDR3 extends over 14 amino acids. The CDR3 reads CASSRTGSSYEQYF. For the CDR3, the DNA is TGTGCCAGCAGCCGGACAGGAAGCTCCTACGAGCAGTACTTC. The whole variable domain, filled in from reference TRBV7-6 and TRBJ2-7, reads GAGVSQSPRYKVTKRGQDVALRCDPISGHVSLYWYRQALGQGPEFLTYFNYEAQQDKSGLPNDRFSAERPEGSISTLTIQRTEQRDSAMYRCASSRTGSSYEQYFGPGTRLTVT.

The chain has TRBV2 and TRBJ1-2; tentatively, D is TRBD1 (6 bases). The V end was cut by 7 bases, the J end by 4 bases, with 22 bases between. The CDR3 length is 16 residues. CDR1 and CDR2 from the germline V gene are SNHLY and FYNNEI. The CDR3 coding sequence is TGTGCCAGCACTGGGGGAACAGGGTCCCCCTTCTATGGCTACACCTTC. It yields the protein CASTGGTGSPFYGYTF.

This sequence joins TRBV1 and TRBJ1-4; the D segment call TRBD1 is taken from the table without a DNA check. TRBV1 is a known pseudogene. CDR3 length: 16 residues. In DNA form, the CDR3 reads TGCACCAGCAGCCAAGATCGCCCGCCCCCCCAGGAAAAACTGTTTTTT. Translating gives CTSSQDRPPPQEKLFF.

DNA of the CDR3: TGTGCCAGCAGAGGGACAGGCCCGGTAGTATTTGCGTACTTC. Amino acids: CASRGTGPVVFAYF. The rearrangement joins TRBV6-1 to TRBJ2-7, with 8 bases matching TRBD1. After removal of 6 bases from V and 12 bases from J, the junction contained 16 bases not matched to a gene. Per the germline V gene, CDR1 is MNHNS and CDR2 is SASEGT. CDR3 length: 14 residues.

A few counts support this clone. The V and J genes are TRBV11-2 and TRBJ2-5, with 9 bases fitting TRBD2. V lost 5 bases and J lost 4; bases outside the gene matches: 11. CDR1 and CDR2 (germline): SGHAT, FQNNGV. The CDR3 contains 16 residues. CDR3 sequence reads: CASSPTGGGALETQYF. The DNA for the CDR3 is TGTGCCAGCAGCCCGACGGGCGGGGGGGCGCTAGAGACCCAGTACTTC.

V gene TRBV7-2 combines with J gene TRBJ1-2, with TRBD1 identical over 7 bases. The CDR3 is 16 amino acids. V lost 1 base, J lost 5 bases, and 10 bases stayed unmatched. In germline, CDR1 is SGHTA, CDR2 FQGNSA. The CDR3 coding sequence is TGTGCCAGCAGCTTAGGAGGTGCAGGGGGTGATTATGGCTACACCTTC. Protein product: CASSLGGAGGDYGYTF.

This clone came up once. The CDR3 DNA follows: TGTGCCAGCAGCCCCGTCCGGGGAAGCACAGATACGCAGTATTTT. Its protein product is CASSPVRGSTDTQYF. This rearrangement joins TRBV25-1 to TRBJ2-3, with D possibly TRBD2 on 5 matching bases. Germline V lookup: CDR1 MGHDK, CDR2 SYGVNS. CDR3 length equals 15 residues. V gave up 6 bases and J gave up 0 bases, with 13 bases separating them.

CDR3: CASKQGGDTYGYTF. For the CDR3, the DNA is TGTGCCAGCAAACAGGGGGGGGATACCTATGGCTACACCTTC. The chain joins TRBV28 to TRBJ1-2, with 8 bases fitting TRBD1. Germline CDR1 MDHEN, CDR2 SYDVKM. Trimming cost V 7 bases and J 4 bases; bases outside gene matches: 8. CDR3 length: 14 amino acids.

The CDR3 protein is CASSLTQGVDGYTF. CDR3 nucleotide sequence: TGTGCCAGCAGCTTAACACAGGGGGTCGATGGCTACACCTTC. The rearrangement uses TRBV7-6 and TRBJ1-2; 8 bases line up with TRBD1. Trimming cost V 2 bases and J 6 bases; bases outside gene matches: 5. The CDR3 extends over 14 amino acids. The germline V gene encodes CDR1 SGHVS and CDR2 FNYEAQ.

The chain couples TRBV28 to TRBJ1-2; D unresolved. The CDR3 consists of 14 residues. The germline CDR1 and CDR2 sequences are MDHEN and SYDVKM. Trimming took off 5 bases at V and 1 base at J, with 11 bases between the two ends. CDR3 bases: TGTGCCAGCAGTGTACCGACAATTAACTATGGCTACACCTTC. As protein: CASSVPTINYGYTF.

The J gene is TRBJ1-2, the V gene TRBV5-4; maybe TRBD1 (5 bases). V gave up 3 bases and J gave up 4 bases, with 7 bases separating them. The CDR3 has 12 residues. The V gene's germline CDR1 is SGHNT and CDR2 YYREEE (reference sequence). Written as DNA, the CDR3 is TGTGCCAGCAGCTCCGACAGCTATGGCTACACCTTC. Its translation: CASSSDSYGYTF.

The V call is TRBV9, the J call TRBJ2-3; weak D call: TRBD1 (6 bases). Trimming pared 4 bases from V and 6 bases from J, leaving 18 bases between. The CDR3 totals 15 residues. CDR1 is SGDLS and CDR2 is YYNGEE in the germline V gene. The CDR3, as DNA: TGTGCCAGCAGCTACCAAATCTCGACAGGCGATACGCAGTATTTT. Its translation is CASSYQISTGDTQYF.

The chain joins TRBV2 to TRBJ2-5, with a tentative D call TRBD2 (5 bases). Trimming removed 6 bases at V and 4 bases at J, with 15 bases between. Germline-derived CDR1 and CDR2 are SNHLY and FYNNEI. The CDR3 runs 14 residues. CDR3 sequence reads: CASSDAGTAETQYF. In DNA form, the CDR3 reads TGTGCCAGCAGCGACGCGGGTACTGCAGAGACCCAGTACTTC.

This clone was picked up a small number of times. The rearrangement joins TRBV6-1 to TRBJ2-7, with TRBD1 matching over 10 bases. CDR1 is MNHNS, CDR2 SASEGT, per germline. The V segment lost 6 bases and the J segment 7 bases; nucleotides outside the gene matches: 9. The length of the CDR3 is 14 residues. The chain's CDR3 is CASRRDRGQGEQYF. CDR3 bases: TGTGCCAGCAGGCGGGACAGGGGCCAGGGGGAGCAGTACTTC.

CDR3 sequence reads: CASSAGQGDPETQYF. DNA for the CDR3: TGTGCCAGCAGCGCGGGACAGGGGGACCCCGAGACCCAGTACTTC. The rearrangement joins TRBV11-1 to TRBJ2-5; the match to TRBD1 covers 11 bases. The CDR3 runs to 15 residues. V gave up 5 bases and J gave up 5 bases; unmatched junction bases: 7. Germline lookup yields CDR1 SGHAT and CDR2 FQDESV (reference sequence). Full variable domain (remainder filled in from reference TRBV11-1 and TRBJ2-5): EAEVAQSPRYKITEKSQAVAFWCDPISGHATLYWYRQILGQGPELLVQFQDESVVDDSQLPKDRFSAERLKGVDSTLKIQPAELGDSAMYLCASSAGQGDPETQYFGPGTRLLVL.

This clone came up once. V usage is TRBV11-1 and J usage is TRBJ2-7, with 7 bases that match TRBD2. The CDR3 is made up of 14 amino acids. CDR1 and CDR2 (germline): SGHAT, FQDESV (reference sequence). V was pared by 5 bases and J by 4 bases, with 8 bases of the junction left unmatched. The CDR3 spells CASSPMTSLYEQYF. For the CDR3, the DNA is TGTGCCAGCAGCCCAATGACTAGCCTGTACGAGCAGTACTTC.

The sample holds one count of this clone. The chain recombines TRBV6-4 with TRBJ1-2, with D possibly matching TRBD1 (5 bases). The germline V and J ends were trimmed by 0 bases and 8 bases, with 10 bases remaining between them. The CDR3 spans 13 residues. CDR1 is MRHNA and CDR2 is SNTAGT in the germline V gene. The CDR3: CASSDSVGVGYTF. The DNA for the CDR3 is TGTGCCAGCAGTGACTCAGTAGGGGTCGGCTACACCTTC.

The gene calls are TRBV4-1 and TRBJ1-1, with TRBD1 matching 7 bases. CDR1 and CDR2 (germline): MGHRA, YSYEKL. This CDR3 is built from 15 residues. Germline trimming cut 5 bases from V and 4 bases from J; bases unmatched to any gene: 10. The CDR3 region is CASSSTTGTSTEAFF. The CDR3, as DNA: TGCGCCAGCAGCTCGACGACAGGGACGAGCACTGAAGCTTTCTTT.

In this sample, this clone turned up a few times. The V and J genes are TRBV7-3 and TRBJ1-1; D unresolved. CDR1 and CDR2 from the germline V gene are SGHTA and FQGTGA. The CDR3 contains 13 residues. V lost 5 bases and J lost 4, with 11 bases in between. CDR3 in amino acids: CASSLGVGTEAFF. CDR3 nucleotide sequence: TGTGCCAGCAGCCTCGGGGTGGGCACTGAAGCTTTCTTT.

The chain couples TRBV11-1 to TRBJ1-1, with a possible D match to TRBD1 (6 bases). Germline values: CDR1 SGHAT, CDR2 FQDESV (reference sequence). Deletions cut 3 bases from V and 5 bases from J, with 13 bases between. The CDR3 length is 14 residues. For the CDR3, the DNA is TGTGCCAGCAGCTTGAACAGGGCCGGGACTGAAGCTTTCTTT. Its protein product is CASSLNRAGTEAFF.

This chain joins TRBV2 and TRBJ2-1; D not certain. CDR1 is SNHLY and CDR2 is FYNNEI in the germline V gene. V dropped 8 bases and J dropped 3 bases, with 17 bases sitting between them. The CDR3 covers 15 residues. CDR3 in amino acids: CASGHGPSGYNEQFF. The DNA for the CDR3 is TGTGCCAGCGGCCATGGTCCCTCGGGCTACAATGAGCAGTTCTTC.

V gene TRBV28 combines with J gene TRBJ2-5; the D gene is possibly TRBD2 (5 bases). V was shortened by 6 bases and J by 4 bases, with 12 bases between the two germline ends. The germline gives CDR1 MDHEN, CDR2 SYDVKM. The CDR3 has 13 amino acids. The CDR3 sequence: CASRLASRETQYF. CDR3 DNA: TGTGCCAGCAGATTGGCTAGCAGAGAGACCCAGTACTTC.

This chain connects TRBV7-2 to TRBJ2-3, with TRBD2 matching over 16 bases. Germline loops: CDR1 SGHTA, CDR2 FQGNSA. This CDR3 spans 18 amino acids. Losses at the gene ends were 5 bases for V and 3 bases for J; bases not matched to a gene: 8. DNA for the CDR3: TGTGCCAGCAGCCCTGAGGGACTAGCGGGGGGGCAAACAGATACGCAGTATTTT. Protein product: CASSPEGLAGGQTDTQYF.